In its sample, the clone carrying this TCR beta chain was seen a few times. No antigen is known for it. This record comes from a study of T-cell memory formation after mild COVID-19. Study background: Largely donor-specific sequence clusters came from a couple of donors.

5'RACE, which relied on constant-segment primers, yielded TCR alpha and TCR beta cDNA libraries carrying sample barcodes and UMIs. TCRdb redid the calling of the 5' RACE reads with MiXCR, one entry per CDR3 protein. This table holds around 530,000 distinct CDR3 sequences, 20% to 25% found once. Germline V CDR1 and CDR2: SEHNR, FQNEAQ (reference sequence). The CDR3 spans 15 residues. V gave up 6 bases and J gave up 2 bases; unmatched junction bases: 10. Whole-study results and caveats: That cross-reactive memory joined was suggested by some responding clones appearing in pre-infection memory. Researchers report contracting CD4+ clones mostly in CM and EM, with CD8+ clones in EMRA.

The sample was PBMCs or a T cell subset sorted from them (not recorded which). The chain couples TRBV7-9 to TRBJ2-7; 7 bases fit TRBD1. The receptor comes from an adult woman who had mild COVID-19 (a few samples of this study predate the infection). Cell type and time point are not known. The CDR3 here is CASSPRDSFTYEQYF. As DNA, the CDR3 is TGTGCCAGCAGTCCACGGGACAGCTTCACCTACGAGCAGTACTTC.